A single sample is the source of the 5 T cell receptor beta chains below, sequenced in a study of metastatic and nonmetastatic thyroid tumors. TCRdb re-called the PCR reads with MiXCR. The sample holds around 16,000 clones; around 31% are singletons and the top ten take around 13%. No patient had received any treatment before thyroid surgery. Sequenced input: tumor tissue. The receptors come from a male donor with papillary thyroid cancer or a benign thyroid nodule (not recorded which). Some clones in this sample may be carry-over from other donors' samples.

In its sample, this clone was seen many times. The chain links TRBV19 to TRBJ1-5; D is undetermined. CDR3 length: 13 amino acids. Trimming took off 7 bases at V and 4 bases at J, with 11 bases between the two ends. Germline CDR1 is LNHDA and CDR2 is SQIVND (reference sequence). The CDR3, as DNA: TGTGCCAGTATAGGGTGGGGTAATCAGCCCCAGCATTTT. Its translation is CASIGWGNQPQHF.

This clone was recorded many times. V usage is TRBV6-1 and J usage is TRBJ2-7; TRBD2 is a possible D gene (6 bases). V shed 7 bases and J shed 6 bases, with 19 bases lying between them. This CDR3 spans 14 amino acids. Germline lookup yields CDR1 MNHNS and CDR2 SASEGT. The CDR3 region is CASIKAGRPGEQYF. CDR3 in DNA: TGTGCCAGCATCAAGGCGGGGCGGCCGGGCGAGCAGTACTTC.

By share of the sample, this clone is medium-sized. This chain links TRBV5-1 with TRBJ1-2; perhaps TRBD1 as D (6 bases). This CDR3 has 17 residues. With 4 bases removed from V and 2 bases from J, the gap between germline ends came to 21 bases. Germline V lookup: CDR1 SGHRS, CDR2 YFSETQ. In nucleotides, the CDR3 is TGCGCCAGCAGCCCAACGGTTACAGGGAGGGGGAACTATGGCTACACCTTC. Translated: CASSPTVTGRGNYGYTF.

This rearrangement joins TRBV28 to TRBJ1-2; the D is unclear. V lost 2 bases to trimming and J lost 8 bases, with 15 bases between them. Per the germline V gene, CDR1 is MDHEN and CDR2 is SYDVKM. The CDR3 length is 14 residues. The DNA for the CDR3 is TGTGCCAGCAGTTTAGTTAGCGGGCTATGGGGCTACACCTTC. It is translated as CASSLVSGLWGYTF.

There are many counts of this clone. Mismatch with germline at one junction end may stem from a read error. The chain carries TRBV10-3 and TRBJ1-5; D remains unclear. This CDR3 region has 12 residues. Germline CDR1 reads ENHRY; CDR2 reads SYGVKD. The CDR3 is CATSDSNQPQHF. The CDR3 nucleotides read TGTGCCACCAGTGATAGCAATCAGCCCCAGCATTTT.